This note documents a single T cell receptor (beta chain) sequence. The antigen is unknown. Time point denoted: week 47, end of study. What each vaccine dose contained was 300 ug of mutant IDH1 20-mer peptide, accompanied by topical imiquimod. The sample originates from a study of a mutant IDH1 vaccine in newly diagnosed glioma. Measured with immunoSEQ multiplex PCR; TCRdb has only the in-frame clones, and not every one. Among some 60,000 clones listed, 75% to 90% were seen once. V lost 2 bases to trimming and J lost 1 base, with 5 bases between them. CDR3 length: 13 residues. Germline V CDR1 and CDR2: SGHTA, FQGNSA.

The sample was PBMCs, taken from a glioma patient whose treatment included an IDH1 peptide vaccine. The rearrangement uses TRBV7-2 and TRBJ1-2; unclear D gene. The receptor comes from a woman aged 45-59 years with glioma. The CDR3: CASSLSRNYGYTF. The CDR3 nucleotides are TGTGCCAGCAGCTTAAGTCGTAACTATGGCTACACCTTC.